These 28 T cell receptor beta chains were all obtained from the same sample, sequenced in a study of shared clonotypes between healthy human individuals. Data came from immunoSEQ multiplex PCR; TCRdb stores just in-frame clones and leaves some out. The table lists hundreds of thousands of clones, roughly four fifths of them singletons, with 12% in the top ten. Sequenced input: PBMCs. These receptors all come from a woman between 35 and 50 years old in good health. Some clones in this sample may be carry-over from other donors' samples.

The V and J genes are TRBV7-3 and TRBJ1-2; maybe TRBD1 (6 bases). Trimming cost V 5 bases and J 4 bases, with 11 bases left between them. From germline, CDR1 is SGHTA and CDR2 FQGTGA. The CDR3 is 13 amino acids. This CDR3 is CASSIGGLYGYTF. The CDR3 nucleotides are TGTGCCAGCAGCATCGGGGGGCTCTATGGCTACACCTTC.

The table lists this clone with many counts. The V call is TRBV6-1, the J call TRBJ1-5; D gene unclear. Between the trimmed V and J ends, which lost 4 bases and 6 bases, there was a span of 13 bases. Germline CDR1 reads MNHNS; CDR2 reads SASEGT. This CDR3 spans 14 amino acids. Written as DNA, the CDR3 is TGTGCCAGCAGTGGAGCGCCGGACGTTCAGCCCCAGCATTTT. Translated, it gives CASSGAPDVQPQHF.

This chain links TRBV2 with TRBJ2-5, with 11 bases that match TRBD2. CDR3 length equals 16 residues. J gave up 7 bases and V 7 bases, and 14 bases lay outside the gene matches. CDR1 is SNHLY, CDR2 FYNNEI, per germline. CDR3 region: CASKGWGLAAWGTQYF. DNA of the CDR3: TGTGCCAGCAAGGGTTGGGGACTAGCGGCCTGGGGGACCCAGTACTTC.

The genes are TRBV7-2 and TRBJ2-1; 16 nucleotides match TRBD2. V lost 1 base to trimming and J lost 10 bases; unmatched junction nucleotides: 7. CDR1 and CDR2 (germline): SGHTA, FQGNSA. This CDR3 spans 17 amino acids. The CDR3 sequence: CASSLDSGTSGRGEQFF. CDR3 nucleotide sequence: TGTGCCAGCAGCTTAGATTCCGGGACTAGCGGGAGGGGCGAGCAGTTCTTC.

A remark on this clone: This probably arose from a read error, given a far larger clone one base away. The gene calls are TRBV5-6 and TRBJ1-2; 9 bases align to TRBD1. CDR1 SGHDT and CDR2 YYEEEE come from the germline V gene. The CDR3 has 16 amino acids. In DNA form, the CDR3 reads TGTGCCAGCAGCGATTTGGGACAGGGATTGAACTATGGCCACACCTTC. It is translated as CASSDLGQGLNYGHTF.

The genes are TRBV7-3 and TRBJ1-1; D gene uncertain. CDR1 is SGHTA, CDR2 FQGTGA, per germline. V shed 5 bases and J shed 6 bases, with 13 bases lying between them. This CDR3 spans 13 amino acids. CDR3 region: CASSIRAKAEAFF. DNA for the CDR3: TGTGCCAGCAGCATAAGGGCGAAGGCTGAAGCTTTCTTT.

The V gene is TRBV7-9, the J gene TRBJ1-1; D unresolved. The CDR3 is 14 residues long. Trimming took off 1 base at V and 0 bases at J, with 6 bases between the two ends. Germline V gene data show CDR1 as SEHNR and CDR2 as FQNEAQ (reference sequence). The CDR3 DNA reads as TGTGCCAGCAGCTTAGACGGATTGAACACTGAAGCTTTCTTT. Amino acids: CASSLDGLNTEAFF.

The CDR3: CASSPNWGGLSYEQYF. In nucleotides, the CDR3 is TGTGCCAGCTCACCCAACTGGGGGGGACTTTCCTACGAGCAGTACTTC. V usage is TRBV18 and J usage is TRBJ2-7, with 7 bases aligning to TRBD2. CDR1 is KGHSH and CDR2 is LQKENI in the germline V gene. CDR3 length: 16 amino acids. The trim removed 3 bases at V and 1 base at J, leaving 9 bases unmatched.

This clone has just a few counts. V and J are TRBV9 and TRBJ2-2, with D maybe TRBD2 (6 bases). CDR1 SGDLS and CDR2 YYNGEE come from the germline V gene. The germline V and J ends were trimmed by 0 bases and 4 bases, with 13 bases remaining between them. CDR3 length: 16 amino acids. CDR3 residues: CASSVEGGKATGELFF. The DNA for the CDR3 is TGTGCCAGCAGCGTAGAAGGCGGGAAGGCCACCGGGGAGCTGTTTTTT.

In DNA, the CDR3 is TGTGCCAGCAGCTTGGCCCGGAATAACTATGGCTACACCTTC. It is translated as CASSLARNNYGYTF. The gene calls are TRBV5-4 and TRBJ1-2, with D unresolved. The V gene lost 0 bases and the J gene lost 1 base, with 7 bases spanning the gap. CDR1 and CDR2 from the germline V gene are SGHNT and YYREEE (reference sequence). This CDR3 region has 14 residues.

The chain is built from TRBV19 and TRBJ2-3; 7 nucleotides match TRBD1. This CDR3 is built from 16 residues. J was trimmed by 5 bases and V by 0 bases; bases with no gene match: 8. Germline lookup yields CDR1 LNHDA and CDR2 SQIVND (reference sequence). CDR3 DNA sequence: TGTGCCAGTAGTATAGATCTTGGGCCAGGGGGAGATACGCAGTATTTT. Translating it yields CASSIDLGPGGDTQYF.

The rearrangement uses TRBV28 and TRBJ2-5, with 13 bases identical to TRBD2. The CDR3 runs 17 residues. Germline V CDR1 and CDR2: MDHEN, SYDVKM. V gave up 6 bases and J gave up 1 base; unmatched junction bases: 8. DNA for the CDR3: TGTGCCAGCAGCCGACTAGCGGGAGGTTTGAGCCAAGAGACCCAGTACTTC. Translating gives CASSRLAGGLSQETQYF.

As concerns this clone: One junction end disagrees with the germline gene, perhaps due to a read error. The sample holds other DNA sequences that translate to the same CDR3. The chain joins TRBV7-2 to TRBJ2-7; D is unresolved. The V gene's germline CDR1 is SGHTA and CDR2 FQGNSA. The CDR3 has 11 amino acids. CDR3 in amino acids: CASSLGPRAVF. As DNA, the CDR3 is TGTGCCAGCAGCTTAGGACCAAGGGCGGTATTC.

This clone was seen at least ten times. Other DNA sequences in this sample translate to the same CDR3. The V and J genes are TRBV28 and TRBJ2-7; D is uncertain. Trimming pared 5 bases from V and 2 bases from J, leaving 10 bases between. The CDR3 totals 13 residues. Germline loops: CDR1 MDHEN, CDR2 SYDVKM. CDR3 nucleotide sequence: TGTGCCAGCAGTAACTTAGCAACCTACGAGCAGTACTTC. Translated, it gives CASSNLATYEQYF.

J is TRBJ2-1 and V is TRBV29-1; TRBD1 or TRBD2 may be the D gene (5 bases each). The CDR3 length is 14 residues. V was trimmed by 6 bases and J by 0 bases, leaving 12 bases between them. Germline V gene data show CDR1 as SQVTM and CDR2 as ANQGSEA. The CDR3 DNA reads TGCAGCGTGGTCCGAGGGGACTCCTACAATGAGCAGTTCTTC. As protein: CSVVRGDSYNEQFF.

The V and J genes are TRBV7-3 and TRBJ2-2, with D unresolved. V lost 5 bases, J lost 1 base, and 11 bases lay in between. CDR3 size: 15 residues. The germline V gene encodes CDR1 SGHTA and CDR2 FQGTGA. Here the CDR3 DNA reads TGTGCCAGCAGCCAAGGGCCGGGGAACACCGGGGAGCTGTTTTTT. Its protein product is CASSQGPGNTGELFF. Combining the CDR3 with reference TRBV7-3 and TRBJ2-2 gives the whole variable domain GAGVSQTPSNKVTEKGKYVELRCDPISGHTALYWYRQSLGQGPEFLIYFQGTGAADDSGLPNDRFFAVRPEGSVSTLKIQRTERGDSAVYLCASSQGPGNTGELFFGEGSRLTVL.

V usage is TRBV6-1 and J usage is TRBJ1-5; no firm D call. The length of the CDR3 is 11 residues. V shed 2 bases and J shed 11 bases, with 7 bases lying between them. Per the germline V gene, CDR1 is MNHNS and CDR2 is SASEGT. CDR3 nucleotide sequence: TGTGCCAGCAGTGAATATCGGGCCCAGCATTTT. It codes for CASSEYRAQHF.

This clone was recorded once. The chain employs TRBV10-3 and TRBJ1-6, with D maybe TRBD1 (5 bases). CDR1 is ENHRY, CDR2 SYGVKD, per germline. This CDR3 contains 14 residues. V lost 5 bases, J lost 9 bases, and 14 bases lay in between. CDR3 in DNA: TGTGCCATCAGTTCCTCCATTGGGGGTTCACCCCTCCACTTT. Translation gives CAISSSIGGSPLHF.

This clone was counted once. V gene TRBV30 combines with J gene TRBJ2-7, with 9 bases that match TRBD1. The germline CDR1 and CDR2 sequences are GTSNPN and SVGIG (reference sequence). This CDR3 region has 14 residues. Trimming removed 6 bases from V and 6 bases from J; junction bases left unmatched: 12. CDR3 residues: CACSSGTGWGEQYF. CDR3 nucleotides: TGTGCCTGCTCGAGTGGGACAGGGTGGGGCGAGCAGTACTTC.

The V call is TRBV5-4, the J call TRBJ2-5, with D tentatively TRBD2 (6 bases). The DNA matches TRBJ2-7 better at its end, which makes the J call doubtful. Germline CDR1 SGHNT, CDR2 YYREEE (reference sequence). The CDR3 is 14 residues long. The CDR3 region has the DNA TGTGCCAGCAGCGCCCATGGAGGGTCCTACGAGCAGTACTTC. This sequence encodes CASSAHGGSYEQYF.

Of note for this clone: Possible read error: a much larger clone is one base away. In the same sample, other DNA sequences code for this CDR3. The V and J genes are TRBV9 and TRBJ2-6, with D uncertain. The germline V gene encodes CDR1 SGDLS and CDR2 YYNGEE. The CDR3 extends over 15 amino acids. In nucleotides, the CDR3 is TGCGCCAGCAGCGTAGGCCTGGGTGGGGCCAACGTCCTGACTTTC. Amino acids: CASSVGLGGANVLTF.

V usage is TRBV6-5 and J usage is TRBJ2-7; D uncertain. The CDR3 is 11 residues long. CDR1 and CDR2 (germline): MNHEY, SVGAGI. V was clipped by 6 bases and J by 7 bases, with 10 bases between them. CDR3 sequence: CASRHSGEQYF. CDR3 nucleotide sequence: TGTGCCAGCAGACATTCCGGGGAGCAGTACTTC.

The gene calls are TRBV13 and TRBJ2-7; 7 nucleotides match TRBD1. This CDR3 comprises 15 residues. Germline CDR1 and CDR2: PRHDT and FYEKMQ (reference sequence). Trimming at V came to 0 bases and at J to 0 bases, leaving 2 bases not matched to a gene. CDR3 nucleotide sequence: TGTGCCAGCAGCTTAGGTTGGGACAGCTCCTACGAGCAGTACTTC. Amino acid sequence: CASSLGWDSSYEQYF.

As DNA, the CDR3 is TGCGCCAGCAGCGTCCCCAGAAACCAGGGAGGTACCGGGGAGCTGTTTTTT. This translates into CASSVPRNQGGTGELFF. V is TRBV5-1 and J is TRBJ2-2; D possibly corresponds to TRBD2 (6 bases). Germline V lookup: CDR1 SGHRS, CDR2 YFSETQ. This CDR3 is built from 17 residues. The ends were cut back, 4 bases at V and 5 bases at J, with 21 bases in the middle.

This rearrangement joins TRBV7-7 to TRBJ2-7, with D perhaps given as TRBD1 or TRBD2 (5 bases each). Germline CDR1 is SSHAT and CDR2 is FNYEAQ (reference sequence). The germline V and J ends were trimmed by 5 bases and 6 bases, with 14 bases remaining between them. The CDR3 loop spans 13 amino acids. The CDR3 loop reads CASSRDHLGEQYF. The CDR3 coding sequence is TGTGCCAGCAGCAGGGACCACCTGGGCGAGCAGTACTTC.

The chain uses TRBV6-6 and TRBJ2-7; D ambiguous. The CDR3 spans 11 residues. Germline assignment: CDR1 MNHNY and CDR2 SVGAGI (reference sequence). V gave up 2 bases and J gave up 5 bases, with 4 bases separating them. The CDR3 sequence is CASSYRDEQYF. The CDR3 nucleotides read TGTGCCAGCAGTTACAGGGACGAGCAGTACTTC.

In its sample, this clone was seen a few times. V and J are TRBV4-3 and TRBJ2-5; D is perhaps TRBD2 (7 bases). Between the trimmed V and J ends, which lost 0 bases and 2 bases, there was a span of 16 bases. CDR1 and CDR2 from the germline V gene are LGHNA and YSLEER. This CDR3 has 17 residues. The CDR3 spells CASSQDPSGQPQETQYF. The CDR3, as DNA: TGCGCCAGCAGCCAAGATCCTAGCGGACAGCCTCAAGAGACCCAGTACTTC.

The chain links TRBV28 to TRBJ1-2; D unresolved. V lost 6 bases to trimming and J lost 5 bases, with 16 bases between them. CDR3 size: 14 residues. Germline V gives CDR1 MDHEN, CDR2 SYDVKM. The CDR3 loop reads CASSSRAVLYGYTF. The DNA for the CDR3 is TGTGCCAGCAGCTCCCGGGCGGTACTATATGGCTACACCTTC.